The next 17 T cell receptor beta chains were all read from a single sample in a study of molecular identifiers for immune sequencing clone quantification. From the PCR reads, TCRdb called clonotypes with MiXCR, one entry per CDR3 protein. The sample has approximately 100,000 distinct CDR3 sequences; around a third are singletons. Sequenced material: naive CD8+ T cells from blood, with Jurkat cell RNA spiked in. Noted subset: FACS-sorted CD8+CD4-CCR7+CD45RA+ naive T cells. The receptors stem from a human donor in good health. Some libraries in this study had Jurkat cell RNA spiked in.

This clonotype was counted ten times or more. The chain employs TRBV4-3 and TRBJ2-7; unclear D gene. V was trimmed by 1 base and J by 3 bases, leaving 7 bases between them. Germline lookup yields CDR1 LGHNA and CDR2 YSLEER. This CDR3 is 13 amino acids long. For the CDR3, the DNA is TGCGCCAGCAGCCAAGGTCCCAGCTACGAGCAGTACTTC. Translating gives CASSQGPSYEQYF.

Points on this clonotype: One base away lies a much larger clone, so this may be a sequencing read error. The rearrangement links TRBV12-3 or TRBV12-4 to TRBJ2-2, with TRBD2 as a possible D gene (5 bases). This CDR3 is built from 13 residues. The CDR3 region is CASPRGRSGELVF. The DNA for the CDR3 is TGTGCCAGCCCCCGAGGGAGATCCGGGGAGCTGGTTTTT.

Concerning this clonotype itself: This may be a read error, as it is one base from a much larger clone. V gene TRBV28 combines with J gene TRBJ2-7; 7 bases align to TRBD2. This CDR3 has 13 amino acids. The germline gives CDR1 MDHEN, CDR2 SYDVKM. The CDR3: CASTPGEGYERYF. The CDR3 DNA reads TGTGCCAGCACCCCCGGGGAGGGCTACGAGCGGTACTTC.

J is TRBJ2-5 and V is TRBV3-1; the D is unclear. The germline V gene encodes CDR1 LGHDT and CDR2 YNNKEL (reference sequence). This CDR3 has 16 amino acids. V dropped 6 bases and J dropped 1 base, with 18 bases sitting between them. Written as DNA, the CDR3 is TGTGCCAGCAGTCCAACAACGGGCCCAATCCAAGAGACCCAGTACTTC. The encoded protein is CASSPTTGPIQETQYF.

On this clonotype itself: At one end the junction does not follow the germline gene, possibly because of a read error. In nucleotides, the CDR3 is TGTGCCACCTGTGATAGACAGGGTAGGGAGCATCAGCCCCAGCATTTT. Translation: CATCDRQGREHQPQHF. The J gene is TRBJ1-5, the V gene TRBV24-1; 7 bases map to TRBD1. The CDR3 is 16 amino acids. Germline lookup yields CDR1 KGHDR and CDR2 SFDVKD.

J is TRBJ2-3 and V is TRBV7-3; tentative D call: TRBD2 (5 bases). The CDR3 runs to 13 residues. Trimming pared 5 bases from V and 6 bases from J, leaving 12 bases between. Germline V lookup: CDR1 SGHTA, CDR2 FQGTGA. DNA for the CDR3: TGTGCCAGCAGCCTGATTGGACTGGATACGCAGTATTTT. It codes for CASSLIGLDTQYF. Full variable domain (rest looked up from reference TRBV7-3 and TRBJ2-3): GAGVSQTPSNKVTEKGKYVELRCDPISGHTALYWYRQSLGQGPEFLIYFQGTGAADDSGLPNDRFFAVRPEGSVSTLKIQRTERGDSAVYLCASSLIGLDTQYFGPGTRLTVL.

Many counts were recorded for this clonotype. The chain has TRBV9 and TRBJ2-3; 9 bases align to TRBD1. The CDR3 contains 16 residues. The trim removed 3 bases at V and 6 bases at J, leaving 11 bases unmatched. Germline CDR1 is SGDLS and CDR2 is YYNGEE. The CDR3 sequence: CASSERQGVITDTQYF. CDR3 sequence (DNA): TGTGCCAGCAGCGAAAGACAGGGGGTTATAACGGATACGCAGTATTTT.

This clonotype was counted a single time. This rearrangement joins TRBV27 to TRBJ2-1; 10 nucleotides align to TRBD2. CDR3 length equals 14 residues. CDR1 and CDR2 from the germline V gene are MNHEY and SMNVEV (reference sequence). The V segment lost 3 bases and the J segment 7 bases; nucleotides outside the gene matches: 3. CDR3 region: CASSLGTSANEQFF. The DNA for the CDR3 is TGTGCCAGCAGTTTGGGGACTAGCGCAAATGAGCAGTTCTTC.

The chain uses TRBV28 and TRBJ2-7; tentative D call: TRBD2 (5 bases). The CDR3 is 15 residues long. V lost 5 bases and J lost 3, with 17 bases in between. Germline CDR1 reads MDHEN; CDR2 reads SYDVKM. Here the CDR3 reads CASSALGERYYEQYF. The CDR3 nucleotides are TGTGCCAGCAGTGCTTTGGGTGAGCGGTACTACGAGCAGTACTTC.

This clonotype has a handful of counts. The genes are TRBV5-6 and TRBJ1-1, with no clear D. CDR3 length: 15 residues. The germline CDR1 and CDR2 sequences are SGHDT and YYEEEE. Trimming shortened V by 0 bases and J by 0 bases, and 9 bases separated the two germline ends. CDR3 nucleotides: TGTGCCAGCAGCTTGGGTTACCGAATGAACACTGAAGCTTTCTTT. Protein product: CASSLGYRMNTEAFF.

This chain connects TRBV20-1 to TRBJ2-5; tentatively, D is TRBD1 or TRBD2 (5 bases each). The CDR3 has 16 residues. V lost 0 bases and J 2 bases, leaving 16 bases between the germline ends. Germline lookup yields CDR1 DFQATT and CDR2 SNEGSKA (reference sequence). The CDR3 here is CSARDGRGSAQETQYF. The CDR3 DNA reads TGCAGTGCTAGAGACGGTCGGGGCAGTGCTCAAGAGACCCAGTACTTC.

With regard to this clonotype: Just one base apart from a much larger clone, this may be a read error. This chain joins TRBV5-4 and TRBJ2-2, with D possibly matching TRBD2 (5 bases). Germline assignment: CDR1 SGHNT and CDR2 YYREEE (reference sequence). The CDR3 is 14 amino acids. The CDR3 reads CASSLGDNTGELCF. The CDR3 coding sequence is TGTGCCAGCAGCTTGGGCGACAACACCGGGGAGCTGTGTTTT.

V gene TRBV4-2 combines with J gene TRBJ1-5; D is possibly TRBD1 (6 bases). With 0 bases removed from V and 6 bases from J, the gap between germline ends came to 12 bases. Germline V lookup: CDR1 LGHNA, CDR2 YNFKEQ. The CDR3 totals 15 residues. For the CDR3, the DNA is TGTGCCAGCAGCCAAGATAGGGGGGCGGGTCAGCCCCAGCATTTT. Residues: CASSQDRGAGQPQHF.

This clonotype was detected a few times. This rearrangement joins TRBV14 to TRBJ2-1; maybe TRBD1 (5 bases). This CDR3 spans 16 amino acids. Between the trimmed V and J ends, which lost 0 bases and 0 bases, there was a span of 9 bases. The germline CDR1 and CDR2 sequences are SGHDN and FVKESK. This CDR3 reads CASSQEWTSSYNEQFF. The CDR3, as DNA: TGTGCCAGCAGCCAAGAGTGGACAAGCTCCTACAATGAGCAGTTCTTC.

This clonotype was counted ten times or more. This rearrangement joins TRBV28 to TRBJ2-7; D possibly uses TRBD1 or TRBD2 (5 bases each). CDR3 size: 14 residues. Germline assignment: CDR1 MDHEN and CDR2 SYDVKM. V was clipped by 3 bases and J by 4 bases, with 13 bases between them. CDR3 DNA: TGTGCCAGCAGTTTCCTCGGGACCGAGTACGAGCAGTACTTC. Translating gives CASSFLGTEYEQYF.

The rearrangement joins TRBV21-1 to TRBJ2-3. TRBV21-1 is a documented pseudogene. The CDR3 is made up of 17 amino acids. CDR3 loop: CASSKETDNPHTDTQYF. As DNA, the CDR3 is TGTGCCAGCAGCAAAGAGACCGACAATCCCCACACAGATACGCAGTATTTT.

The chain employs TRBV28 and TRBJ2-2; D possibly corresponds to TRBD1 (6 bases). V dropped 6 bases and J dropped 6 bases, with 14 bases sitting between them. There are 14 residues in the CDR3. Germline assignment: CDR1 MDHEN and CDR2 SYDVKM. CDR3 region: CASSGEYRAGELFF. CDR3 coding DNA: TGTGCCAGCAGCGGAGAGTACAGGGCCGGGGAGCTGTTTTTT.